The clone carrying this T cell receptor beta chain was observed once. The antigen is unknown. The data are from a study of shared clonotypes between healthy human individuals. Study-wide points: Measured sharing among donors was expected to vary with sequencing depth.

This CDR3 contains 15 residues. V was trimmed by 2 bases and J by 4 bases, leaving 13 bases between them. Germline CDR1 and CDR2: SGHRS and YFSETQ. Assay: immunoSEQ multiplex PCR; the TCRdb copy retains only in-frame clones and omits some. The data hold about 2.4 million clones, with roughly 93% observed a single time. The sequence came from a man younger than 35 in good health. Some clones in this sample may be carry-over from other donors' samples. The sequencing sample was made of naive CD4+ T cells from PBMCs. Subset described: CD45RA+ positively selected. The chain combines TRBV5-1 with TRBJ2-1; D may be TRBD2 (6 bases). The chain's CDR3 is CASSFLAVEYNEQFF. The CDR3, as DNA: TGCGCCAGCAGCTTTTTAGCGGTAGAATACAATGAGCAGTTCTTC. The variable domain in full, with the rest retrieved from reference TRBV5-1 and TRBJ2-1, is KAGVTQTPRYLIKTRGQQVTLSCSPISGHRSVSWYQQTPGQGLQFLFEYFSETQRNKGNFPGRFSGRQFSNSRSEMNVSTLELGDSALYLCASSFLAVEYNEQFFGPGTRLTVL.